The sequence of this TCR beta chain was determined in a study of T cell repertoires in cytomegalovirus infection. For the study at large: HLA-B-restricted CMV epitopes that are well studied, plus recently identified HLA-C-restricted ones, were used by the study. Public TCR beta signatures marked donors with CMV infection and the matching HLA. The study, taken as a whole, reports: The ex vivo response was dominated by HLA-C-restricted CMV-specific TCR beta clonotypes. There were carriers of CMV plus the relevant HLA, and cumulative public TCR beta family frequency identified them.

To note about this clonotype: The target antigen is unknown.

TCRdb reprocessed the reads via MiXCR and lists one record per CDR3 protein. The sample comprises fewer than 1,000,000 distinct CDR3 sequences, 31% of which are singletons, and around 15% rests with the top ten. Germline V gene lookup returns CDR1 SGHRS and CDR2 YFSETQ. Trimming stripped 2 bases from V and 4 bases from J, with 10 bases between. The CDR3 spans 14 residues. The chain recombines TRBV5-1 with TRBJ2-1; D may be TRBD1 (5 bases). The sample was cultured CD8+ T cells from PBMCs, taken from culture after CMV antigen stimulation. This receptor was obtained from a human donor in good health (CMV status not recorded). Some clones in this sample may be carry-over from other donors' samples. The CDR3 spells CASSFRTRYNEQFF. CDR3 DNA: TGCGCCAGCAGCTTCCGGACACGATACAATGAGCAGTTCTTC.